This passage covers 27 T cell receptor beta chains from one sample sequenced in a study of neurological immune-mediated disorders. Stated time point: longitudinal time-point 1 (baseline). Via MiXCR, TCRdb re-called the 5' RACE reads, giving one row per CDR3 protein. The table has fewer than 90,000 distinct CDR3 sequences, about a tenth seen once. The sample comprised PBMCs. These receptors came from a man aged 25 to 45 in good health.

This clonotype was found many times. The genes are TRBV12-3 or TRBV12-4 and TRBJ2-1, with D possibly matching TRBD2 (6 bases). The CDR3 length is 15 residues. V was cut by 5 bases and J by 0 bases, with 11 bases left in between. In DNA, the CDR3 is TGTGCCAGCAGTAATAGCGGCAGCTCCTACAATGAGCAGTTCTTC. Protein: CASSNSGSSYNEQFF.

A word on this clonotype: This may stem from a read error, because a much larger clone lies one nucleotide away. The rearrangement uses TRBV5-1 and TRBJ2-7, with no clear D. V was clipped by 0 bases and J by 3 bases, with 13 bases between them. The CDR3 is 15 amino acids. CDR1 is SGHRS, CDR2 YFSETQ, per germline. The CDR3 bases are TGCGCCAGCAGCTTGGCCCTAGAGACCCTCTACGAGCAGTACTTC. Its translation is CASSLALETLYEQYF.

This clonotype was seen at least ten times. The gene calls are TRBV10-3 and TRBJ2-1; maybe TRBD2 (7 bases). The CDR3 runs to 13 residues. Germline V CDR1 and CDR2: ENHRY, SYGVKD. Trimming removed 3 bases from V and 6 bases from J, with 9 bases in between. In DNA form, the CDR3 reads TGTGCCATCAGTGACGGGGGGCCCAATGAGCAGTTCTTC. This encodes CAISDGGPNEQFF.

This clonotype has only one observation. The junction does not match germline at one end; this may be a read error. J is TRBJ2-7 and V is TRBV7-2; either TRBD1 or TRBD2 may supply D (5 bases each). Germline V CDR1 and CDR2: SGHTA, FQGNSA. This CDR3 is built from 14 residues. CDR3 in amino acids: CVSSSGTPVGEQYF. The CDR3 DNA reads as TGTGTCAGCAGCTCCGGGACCCCGGTGGGGGAGCAGTACTTC.

This clonotype was counted at least ten times. The gene calls are TRBV28 and TRBJ1-1; D not resolved. CDR3 size: 14 residues. CDR1 and CDR2 from the germline V gene are MDHEN and SYDVKM. V was pared by 1 base and J by 0 bases, with 6 bases between. The CDR3 DNA sequence: TGTGCCAGCAGTTTATCCGCGGTGAACACTGAAGCTTTCTTT. It yields the protein CASSLSAVNTEAFF. The full variable domain, in which reference TRBV28 and TRBJ1-1 provide the parts outside the CDR3, is DVKVTQSSRYLVKRTGEKVFLECVQDMDHENMFWYRQDPGLGLRLIYFSYDVKMKEKGDIPEGYSVSREKKERFSLILESASTNQTSMYLCASSLSAVNTEAFFGQGTRLTVV.

This clonotype was seen at least ten times. This rearrangement joins TRBV5-1 to TRBJ2-7, with 11 bases matching TRBD2. Per the germline V gene, CDR1 is SGHRS and CDR2 is YFSETQ. Losses at the gene ends were 4 bases for V and 0 bases for J; bases not matched to a gene: 3. The CDR3 loop spans 15 amino acids. The DNA for the CDR3 is TGCGCCAGCAGCGTAACTAGCGGGAGCTCCTACGAGCAGTACTTC. As protein: CASSVTSGSSYEQYF. The full variable domain, with the rest looked up from reference TRBV5-1 and TRBJ2-7, is KAGVTQTPRYLIKTRGQQVTLSCSPISGHRSVSWYQQTPGQGLQFLFEYFSETQRNKGNFPGRFSGRQFSNSRSEMNVSTLELGDSALYLCASSVTSGSSYEQYFGPGTRLTVT.

In its sample, this clonotype was seen many times. The chain employs TRBV28 and TRBJ2-5; D possibly corresponds to TRBD1 (5 bases). The CDR3 extends over 13 amino acids. CDR1 is MDHEN and CDR2 is SYDVKM in the germline V gene. Trimming removed 3 bases at V and 1 base at J, with 6 bases between. CDR3 coding DNA: TGTGCCAGCAGTTTTGGGGCCCAAGAGACCCAGTACTTC. It yields the protein CASSFGAQETQYF.

This clonotype showed up many times. The chain has TRBV27 and TRBJ2-7; 11 bases are shared with TRBD2. Germline CDR1 and CDR2: MNHEY and SMNVEV (reference sequence). The CDR3 loop spans 15 amino acids. After removal of 4 bases from V and 7 bases from J, the junction contained 9 bases not matched to a gene. The CDR3 nucleotides read TGTGCCAGCAGTTACGTAGCGGGAGGGCCGCAGGAGCAGTACTTC. This sequence encodes CASSYVAGGPQEQYF.

This clonotype was seen at least ten times. This rearrangement joins TRBV7-2 to TRBJ2-2, with TRBD2 as a possible D gene (5 bases). CDR1 and CDR2 (germline): SGHTA, FQGNSA. The CDR3 loop spans 16 amino acids. Trimming stripped 1 base from V and 4 bases from J, with 13 bases between. CDR3 protein: CASSLDGGTPTGELFF. The CDR3 region has the DNA TGTGCCAGCAGCTTAGACGGAGGCACACCCACCGGGGAGCTGTTTTTT.

The sample holds many counts of this clonotype. V is TRBV5-5 and J is TRBJ1-2, with a tentative D call TRBD1 (6 bases). CDR3 length: 15 amino acids. CDR1 and CDR2 (germline): SGHKS, YYEKEE (reference sequence). V lost 3 bases and J 0 bases, leaving 12 bases between the germline ends. CDR3 DNA: TGTGCCAGCAGCTACGACAGGATAGCTAACTATGGCTACACCTTC. Encoded protein: CASSYDRIANYGYTF.

The V and J genes are TRBV5-5 and TRBJ2-7; tentatively, D is TRBD1 (5 bases). Germline V gives CDR1 SGHKS, CDR2 YYEKEE (reference sequence). Deletions cut 5 bases from V and 3 bases from J, with 15 bases between. This CDR3 has 14 amino acids. The CDR3 sequence: CASSAVSTDYEQYF. The CDR3 DNA reads TGTGCCAGCAGTGCTGTTTCGACAGACTACGAGCAGTACTTC.

This clonotype was seen at least ten times. V usage is TRBV6-1 and J usage is TRBJ2-3; D tentatively fits TRBD1 or TRBD2 (5 bases each). The CDR3 has 14 residues. The ends were cut back, 6 bases at V and 4 bases at J, with 14 bases in the middle. CDR1 is MNHNS and CDR2 is SASEGT in the germline V gene. The CDR3 here is CASSATGRSDTQYF. CDR3 DNA sequence: TGTGCCAGCAGCGCGACGGGGCGTTCAGATACGCAGTATTTT.

DNA for the CDR3: TGTGCGAGGACAAAGCTAGCGGGGGAACCCGGGGAGCTGTTTTTT. Protein product: CARTKLAGEPGELFF. V is TRBV7-9 and J is TRBJ2-2; 10 bases match TRBD2. The CDR3 has 15 amino acids. Germline-derived CDR1 and CDR2 are SEHNR and FQNEAQ (reference sequence).

This clonotype was observed at least ten times. The CDR3 DNA is TGTGCCAGCAGCAGCCAGACTCGGAACGAGCAGTACTTC. Translating it yields CASSSQTRNEQYF. The chain combines TRBV7-6 with TRBJ2-7; D unclear. CDR1 is SGHVS and CDR2 is FNYEAQ in the germline V gene. Deletions cut 5 bases from V and 5 bases from J, with 13 bases between. The CDR3 consists of 13 residues.

This clonotype was observed at least ten times. The V and J genes are TRBV5-1 and TRBJ1-1, with D tentatively TRBD1 (6 bases). The CDR3 consists of 15 residues. CDR1 is SGHRS and CDR2 is YFSETQ in the germline V gene. Deletions cut 4 bases from V and 1 base from J, with 14 bases between. The CDR3 nucleotides read TGCGCCAGCAGCGAACGGCTGACAGGGAACACTGAAGCTTTCTTT. This codes for CASSERLTGNTEAFF.

At least ten counts were recorded for this clonotype. The V gene is TRBV19, the J gene TRBJ2-7; D is unresolved. V was cut by 5 bases and J by 2 bases, with 16 bases left in between. CDR3 size: 15 residues. CDR1 is LNHDA and CDR2 is SQIVND in the germline V gene (reference sequence). The CDR3 nucleotides read TGTGCCAGTAGTCCGACGCAGCGCGCAGCCTACGAGCAGTACTTC. Its protein is CASSPTQRAAYEQYF. Full variable domain (missing parts from reference TRBV19 and TRBJ2-7): DGGITQSPKYLFRKEGQNVTLSCEQNLNHDAMYWYRQDPGQGLRLIYYSQIVNDFQKGDIAEGYSVSREKKESFPLTVTSAQKNPTAFYLCASSPTQRAAYEQYFGPGTRLTVT.

At least ten counts were recorded for this clonotype. V is TRBV4-2 and J is TRBJ2-7; possible D gene TRBD2, 6 bases. CDR1 and CDR2 from the germline V gene are LGHNA and YNFKEQ. V gave up 0 bases and J gave up 2 bases, with 11 bases separating them. The CDR3 totals 15 residues. As DNA, the CDR3 is TGTGCCAGCAGCCAAGATTTGGGGGGTACCTACGAGCAGTACTTC. It translates to CASSQDLGGTYEQYF.

In the case of this clonotype: A much larger clone differs from this one at a single base, so this may be a read error. The genes are TRBV5-1 and TRBJ2-6, with D perhaps TRBD1 or TRBD2 (6 bases each). V lost 7 bases, J lost 0 bases, and 17 bases lay in between. The CDR3 runs 17 residues. Germline CDR1 reads SGHRS; CDR2 reads YFSETQ. The DNA of the CDR3 is TGCGCCAGCTATGTACAGGGACTCTTCTCTGGGGCCAACGTCCTGACTTTC. Protein sequence: CASYVQGLFSGANVLTF. The variable domain in full, with the rest retrieved from reference TRBV5-1 and TRBJ2-6, is KAGVTQTPRYLIKTRGQQVTLSCSPISGHRSVSWYQQTPGQGLQFLFEYFSETQRNKGNFPGRFSGRQFSNSRSEMNVSTLELGDSALYLCASYVQGLFSGANVLTFGAGSRLTVL.

The table lists this clonotype with many counts. The rearrangement links TRBV5-1 to TRBJ2-5; TRBD1 agrees at 7 bases. CDR3 length: 14 residues. The germline gives CDR1 SGHRS, CDR2 YFSETQ. J gave up 4 bases and V 2 bases, and 5 bases lay outside the gene matches. The CDR3 sequence: CASSFWTGPETQYF. The DNA of the CDR3 is TGCGCCAGCAGCTTTTGGACAGGCCCAGAGACCCAGTACTTC.

This clonotype has ten or more counts. The chain couples TRBV3-1 to TRBJ2-3, with 9 bases matching TRBD2. CDR3 length: 15 amino acids. V was pared by 6 bases and J by 0 bases, with 4 bases of the junction left unmatched. The V gene's germline CDR1 is LGHDT and CDR2 YNNKEL (reference sequence). The CDR3 loop is CASRDTSGSTDTQYF. CDR3 nucleotides: TGTGCCAGCAGGGATACTAGCGGGAGCACAGATACGCAGTATTTT.

The chain recombines TRBV4-2 with TRBJ2-7; D uncertain. Germline CDR1 is LGHNA and CDR2 is YNFKEQ. Deletions cut 3 bases from V and 2 bases from J, with 14 bases between. The CDR3 has 15 residues. CDR3 sequence: CASSQSTLATYEQYF. For the CDR3, the DNA is TGTGCCAGCAGCCAGTCTACTCTCGCCACCTACGAGCAGTACTTC.

This clonotype was recorded many times. The chain joins TRBV28 to TRBJ2-2; TRBD1 matches at 11 bases. V shed 2 bases and J 7 bases; nucleotides not matched to a gene: 9. The CDR3 covers 17 residues. Germline V gene data show CDR1 as MDHEN and CDR2 as SYDVKM. CDR3 sequence: CASSLGQGAFFVGELFF. The DNA of the CDR3 is TGTGCCAGCAGTTTAGGACAGGGGGCTTTTTTTGTCGGGGAGCTGTTTTTT.

Ten or more counts support this clonotype. This chain uses TRBV20-1 with TRBJ2-7, with TRBD2 identical over 10 bases. The CDR3 runs to 13 residues. Germline V gene data show CDR1 as DFQATT and CDR2 as SNEGSKA (reference sequence). The V segment lost 6 bases and the J segment 3 bases; nucleotides outside the gene matches: 5. CDR3 bases: TGCAGTGCAAAAACTAGCGGGGTCTACGAGCAGTACTTC. It translates to CSAKTSGVYEQYF.

This clonotype was seen at least ten times. V and J are TRBV27 and TRBJ1-1, with 7 bases that match TRBD1. V lost 3 bases, J lost 4 bases, and 5 bases stayed unmatched. Germline CDR1 and CDR2: MNHEY and SMNVEV (reference sequence). The CDR3 covers 14 residues. In nucleotides, the CDR3 is TGTGCCAGCAGTTTGACAGGGTTCGGCACTGAAGCTTTCTTT. Its translation is CASSLTGFGTEAFF.

Ten or more counts support this clonotype. V gene TRBV10-2 combines with J gene TRBJ1-2; 8 nucleotides match TRBD1. The CDR3 extends over 15 amino acids. V shed 6 bases and J 3 bases; nucleotides not matched to a gene: 9. Per the germline V gene, CDR1 is WSHSY and CDR2 is SAAADI. The CDR3 nucleotides read TGCGCCAGCAGGAACCGGTCACAGGGGGACTATGGCTACACCTTC. Translating it yields CASRNRSQGDYGYTF.

Many counts were recorded for this clonotype. This rearrangement joins TRBV12-3 or TRBV12-4 to TRBJ1-4, with D unresolved. V was clipped by 2 bases and J by 5 bases, with 12 bases between them. This CDR3 spans 15 amino acids. The CDR3 is CASSLTSGTNEKLFF. The CDR3 DNA sequence: TGTGCCAGCAGTTTAACCTCAGGCACAAATGAAAAACTGTTTTTT.

This clonotype was detected ten times or more. The CDR3 DNA follows: TGCAGCGTTGAGGGCAGGGAAGATCAAGAGACCCAGTACTTC. It translates to CSVEGREDQETQYF. This sequence joins TRBV29-1 and TRBJ2-5; a weak D match, TRBD1 (5 bases). The germline V gene encodes CDR1 SQVTM and CDR2 ANQGSEA. The ends were cut back, 3 bases at V and 2 bases at J, with 13 bases in the middle. The CDR3 covers 14 residues.